One sample yielded the 14 T cell receptor beta chains listed below, sequenced in a study of CD8 T cells in Susac syndrome. With random hexamers, roughly 0.5 to 1 ug RNA was reverse transcribed. From the immunoSEQ multiplex PCR reads, TCRdb called clonotypes with MiXCR, one entry per CDR3 protein. The table records under 200,000 distinct CDR3 sequences, around 90% of them present only once. The sequenced sample was CD4+ T cells from PBMCs. The receptors were gathered from a human donor with Susac syndrome.

The rearrangement uses TRBV7-8 and TRBJ2-3; 12 bases are a match to TRBD2. Germline CDR1 reads SGHVS; CDR2 reads FQNEAQ. V was pared by 5 bases and J by 2 bases, with 8 bases of the junction left unmatched. The CDR3 totals 17 residues. CDR3: CASSHRLAGVITDTQYF. The CDR3 DNA follows: TGTGCCAGCAGCCACCGACTAGCGGGAGTCATCACAGATACGCAGTATTTT. The variable domain in full, completed from reference TRBV7-8 and TRBJ2-3, reads GAGVSQSPRYKVAKRGQDVALRCDPISGHVSLFWYQQALGQGPEFLTYFQNEAQLDKSGLPSDRFFAERPEGSVSTLKIQRTQQEDSAVYLCASSHRLAGVITDTQYFGPGTRLTVL.

The rearrangement joins TRBV28 to TRBJ1-1, with unresolved D. The CDR3 has 15 residues. V was clipped by 2 bases and J by 1 base, with 11 bases between them. Germline assignment: CDR1 MDHEN and CDR2 SYDVKM. The DNA of the CDR3 is TGTGCCAGCAGTTTAGAGACGGGCAGGAACACTGAAGCTTTCTTT. Amino acid sequence: CASSLETGRNTEAFF.

The chain combines TRBV7-9 with TRBJ1-2; D call uncertain. This CDR3 contains 16 residues. Trimming removed 3 bases at V and 6 bases at J, with 20 bases between. CDR1 is SEHNR, CDR2 FQNEAQ, per germline (reference sequence). CDR3: CASSFDGVGEWHGYTF. For the CDR3, the DNA is TGTGCCAGCAGCTTTGATGGGGTTGGGGAGTGGCATGGCTACACCTTC.

The V gene is TRBV29-1, the J gene TRBJ2-3; 11 bases match TRBD1. CDR1 and CDR2 from the germline V gene are SQVTM and ANQGSEA. The V segment lost 3 bases and the J segment 5 bases; nucleotides outside the gene matches: 7. This CDR3 has 15 residues. CDR3 coding DNA: TGCAGCGTTGATTCTGTGGGACAGGGGGGAGATACGCAGTATTTT. Its translation is CSVDSVGQGGDTQYF.

This clonotype was detected a few times. This rearrangement joins TRBV7-2 to TRBJ2-6; D is unresolved. The V gene lost 0 bases and the J gene lost 0 bases, with 9 bases spanning the gap. From germline, CDR1 is SGHTA and CDR2 FQGNSA. This CDR3 is 17 amino acids long. CDR3 region: CASSLAHRSSGANVLTF. The CDR3 nucleotides are TGTGCCAGCAGCTTAGCCCATCGAAGCTCTGGGGCCAACGTCCTGACTTTC.

The gene calls are TRBV7-8 and TRBJ2-3; 7 bases are shared with TRBD1. From germline, CDR1 is SGHVS and CDR2 FQNEAQ. With 9 bases clipped from V and 4 bases from J, the junction kept 10 bases outside the gene matches. CDR3 length equals 14 residues. The CDR3 protein is CASALRQGPDTQYF. The CDR3 DNA sequence: TGTGCCAGTGCCCTAAGACAGGGACCAGATACGCAGTATTTT. Using reference TRBV7-8 and TRBJ2-3 for the parts outside the CDR3, the full variable domain is GAGVSQSPRYKVAKRGQDVALRCDPISGHVSLFWYQQALGQGPEFLTYFQNEAQLDKSGLPSDRFFAERPEGSVSTLKIQRTQQEDSAVYLCASALRQGPDTQYFGPGTRLTVL.

The J gene is TRBJ2-3, the V gene TRBV6-5; 8 bases are a match to TRBD1. This CDR3 region has 16 residues. Germline CDR1 and CDR2: MNHEY and SVGAGI. Trimming took 4 bases from V and 4 from J; bases not matched to a gene: 10. CDR3 amino acids: CASSSGQGWAPDTQYF. The CDR3 DNA sequence: TGTGCCAGCAGTTCTGGACAGGGATGGGCACCAGATACGCAGTATTTT.

The V call is TRBV7-2, the J call TRBJ2-7; D is perhaps TRBD2 (6 bases). The CDR3 has 15 amino acids. V gave up 5 bases and J gave up 0 bases, with 14 bases separating them. CDR1 is SGHTA, CDR2 FQGNSA, per germline. The CDR3 DNA follows: TGTGCCAGCAGCCCACTAGCTGGTAACTCCTACGAGCAGTACTTC. The encoded protein is CASSPLAGNSYEQYF.

This clonotype showed up just once. The chain links TRBV20-1 to TRBJ2-3; 10 nucleotides align to TRBD2. The CDR3 is 15 amino acids. V lost 3 bases to trimming and J lost 4 bases; unmatched junction nucleotides: 7. CDR1 and CDR2 from the germline V gene are DFQATT and SNEGSKA (reference sequence). Written as DNA, the CDR3 is TGCAGTGCTAGTCCAGCGGGGGGGCCCCCAGATACGCAGTATTTT. This gives the protein CSASPAGGPPDTQYF.

J is TRBJ2-7 and V is TRBV3-1; 9 bases are a match to TRBD1. There are 17 residues in the CDR3. The germline V gene encodes CDR1 LGHDT and CDR2 YNNKEL (reference sequence). V dropped 4 bases and J dropped 3; count of bases not matched to a gene: 13. The CDR3: CASSLLGTGKGNYEQYF. CDR3 bases: TGTGCCAGCAGCCTCCTTGGGACAGGGAAGGGCAACTACGAGCAGTACTTC.

Note on this clonotype: Germline is not matched at one junction end, which may reflect a read error. The V gene is TRBV4-1, the J gene TRBJ1-1; 7 nucleotides match TRBD1. Germline values: CDR1 MGHRA, CDR2 YSYEKL. The CDR3 runs 19 residues. CDR3 nucleotide sequence: TGCGCCAGCAGCCTTTTTAAGGGACAGACTAGGGTTCAGAACACTGAGGCTTTCTTT. Protein sequence: CASSLFKGQTRVQNTEAFF.

The chain recombines TRBV3-1 with TRBJ2-2; TRBD2 matches 10 bases. Germline-derived CDR1 and CDR2 are LGHDT and YNNKEL (reference sequence). The CDR3 extends over 17 amino acids. J lost 0 bases, V lost 4 bases, and 5 bases had no gene match. The CDR3 DNA follows: TGTGCCAGCAGCCCTCTAGCGGGGGCCCCGAACACCGGGGAGCTGTTTTTT. Encoded protein: CASSPLAGAPNTGELFF.

The chain links TRBV2 to TRBJ2-1, with 10 nucleotides matching TRBD2. The CDR3 is 16 residues long. Germline V gene sequence: CDR1 SNHLY, CDR2 FYNNEI. V was pared by 6 bases and J by 8 bases, with 13 bases of the junction left unmatched. CDR3 protein: CASRSPSGGPPDEQFF. In DNA, the CDR3 is TGTGCCAGCAGGTCCCCTAGCGGGGGTCCCCCCGATGAGCAGTTCTTC.

V usage is TRBV7-9 and J usage is TRBJ1-2; weak D call: TRBD1 (5 bases). Trimming shortened V by 7 bases and J by 5 bases, and 17 bases separated the two germline ends. CDR1 and CDR2 from the germline V gene are SEHNR and FQNEAQ (reference sequence). The CDR3 length is 14 residues. The CDR3 here is CASIPTRGSYGYTF. In DNA form, the CDR3 reads TGTGCCAGCATCCCCACCCGGGGGTCGTATGGCTACACCTTC.